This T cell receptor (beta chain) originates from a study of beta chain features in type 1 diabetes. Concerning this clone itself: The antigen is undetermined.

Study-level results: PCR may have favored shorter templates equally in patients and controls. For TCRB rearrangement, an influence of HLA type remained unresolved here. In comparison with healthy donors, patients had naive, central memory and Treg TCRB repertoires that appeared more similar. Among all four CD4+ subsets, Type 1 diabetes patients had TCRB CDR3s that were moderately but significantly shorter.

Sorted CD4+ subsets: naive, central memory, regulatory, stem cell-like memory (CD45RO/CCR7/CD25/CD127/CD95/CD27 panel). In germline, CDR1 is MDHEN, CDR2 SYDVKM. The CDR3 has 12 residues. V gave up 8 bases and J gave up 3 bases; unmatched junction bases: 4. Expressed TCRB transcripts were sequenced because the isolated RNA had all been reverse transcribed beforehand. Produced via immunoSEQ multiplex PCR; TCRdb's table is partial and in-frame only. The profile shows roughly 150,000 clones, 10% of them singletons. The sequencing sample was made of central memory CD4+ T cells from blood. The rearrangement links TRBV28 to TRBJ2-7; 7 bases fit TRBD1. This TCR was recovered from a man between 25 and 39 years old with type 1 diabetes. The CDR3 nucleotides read TGTGCCAGCGTCAGGACAGGCTACGAGCAGTACTTC. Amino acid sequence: CASVRTGYEQYF.